Listed here are 27 T cell receptor beta chains from one sample, sequenced in a study of shared clonotypes between healthy human individuals. Repertoires were generated with immunoSEQ multiplex PCR, while TCRdb's copy carries only in-frame clones and drops some. The profile shows a few million clones, more than 90% of them singletons. The sample taken for sequencing was naive CD4+ T cells sorted from blood. Subset here: CD45RA+ positively selected. These TCRs come from a man between 18 and 29 years old in good health.

V is TRBV9 and J is TRBJ2-7; 9 bases match TRBD2. After removal of 3 bases from V and 8 bases from J, the junction contained 12 bases not matched to a gene. The CDR3 has 15 amino acids. In germline, CDR1 is SGDLS, CDR2 YYNGEE. This chain's CDR3 is CASSGQTSGRVQQYF. The CDR3, as DNA: TGTGCCAGCAGCGGACAGACTAGCGGCCGAGTTCAGCAGTACTTC.

The chain couples TRBV29-1 to TRBJ1-5, with D perhaps matching TRBD1 (5 bases). Trimming removed 4 bases from V and 4 bases from J, with 14 bases in between. This CDR3 is 14 amino acids long. Germline values: CDR1 SQVTM, CDR2 ANQGSEA. CDR3 sequence reads: CSVGGAGGNQPQHF. For the CDR3, the DNA is TGCAGCGTTGGTGGAGCCGGGGGAAATCAGCCCCAGCATTTT.

This chain joins TRBV19 and TRBJ2-3; tentatively, D is TRBD2 (6 bases). The CDR3 is 15 residues long. Between the trimmed V and J ends, which lost 4 bases and 4 bases, there was a span of 15 bases. Per germline, CDR1 LNHDA and CDR2 SQIVND (reference sequence). CDR3 DNA: TGTGCCAGTAGTAGACGGGAGACAGCTCCAGATACGCAGTATTTT. Its translation: CASSRRETAPDTQYF.

This chain uses TRBV6-1 with TRBJ2-1, with D unclear. The CDR3 sequence is 14 residues long. Per the germline V gene, CDR1 is MNHNS and CDR2 is SASEGT. V lost 7 bases to trimming and J lost 0 bases, with 10 bases between them. CDR3 residues: CASTPGLSYNEQFF. In nucleotides, the CDR3 is TGTGCCAGCACCCCGGGCCTCTCCTACAATGAGCAGTTCTTC.

The genes are TRBV19 and TRBJ1-5; D might be TRBD1 (6 bases). The germline gives CDR1 LNHDA, CDR2 SQIVND (reference sequence). The CDR3 runs to 13 residues. V was shortened by 10 bases and J by 4 bases, with 14 bases between the two germline ends. The CDR3 region is CATESGVNQPQHF. CDR3 nucleotides: TGTGCCACCGAATCAGGGGTGAATCAGCCCCAGCATTTT.

J is TRBJ2-3 and V is TRBV7-6; 11 bases are shared with TRBD2. CDR1 and CDR2 from the germline V gene are SGHVS and FNYEAQ. This CDR3 has 19 residues. Trimming cost V 1 base and J 0 bases; bases outside gene matches: 9. CDR3 loop: CASSLVVAGGPSSTDTQYF. As DNA, the CDR3 is TGTGCCAGCAGCTTAGTAGTAGCGGGAGGGCCGTCTAGCACAGATACGCAGTATTTT.

This clone was counted once. The CDR3: CASSPNNQPQHF. The CDR3 DNA reads TGTGCCAGCAGCCCAAATAATCAGCCCCAGCATTTT. The chain is built from TRBV6-5 and TRBJ1-5; D is unresolved. The CDR3 length is 12 residues. The ends were cut back, 6 bases at V and 4 bases at J, with 7 bases in the middle. Germline V gives CDR1 MNHEY, CDR2 SVGAGI.

The rearrangement uses TRBV4-1 and TRBJ1-2; no clear D gene. Trimming left V 3 bases short and J 7 bases short, with 18 bases between. Germline V gene data show CDR1 as MGHRA and CDR2 as YSYEKL. The CDR3 sequence is 15 residues long. CDR3 sequence (DNA): TGCGCCAGCAGCCAGGGGATGGTGGCCGTAAGTGGCTACACCTTC. Its protein product is CASSQGMVAVSGYTF.

V usage is TRBV10-2 and J usage is TRBJ2-1; TRBD2 matches at 14 bases. V shed 0 bases, J shed 16 bases, and the junction held 17 bases outside the gene matches. Germline lookup yields CDR1 WSHSY and CDR2 SAAADI. CDR3 length equals 18 residues. The CDR3 DNA reads TGCGCCAGCAGTGAGTCCCGAACCAGGACTAGCGGGAGGCATCTGCCCTTCTTC. It is translated as CASSESRTRTSGRHLPFF.

The rearrangement links TRBV28 to TRBJ1-6; 8 bases are shared with TRBD1. The CDR3 has 14 residues. Losses at the gene ends were 7 bases for V and 9 bases for J; bases not matched to a gene: 8. Germline loops: CDR1 MDHEN, CDR2 SYDVKM. As DNA, the CDR3 is TGTGCCAGCACCCTTGACAGGGGATCTTCACCCCTCCACTTT. Protein sequence: CASTLDRGSSPLHF.

The rearrangement joins TRBV7-9 to TRBJ2-1, with TRBD2 identical over 14 bases. J gave up 8 bases and V 10 bases, and 10 bases lay outside the gene matches. This CDR3 spans 15 amino acids. CDR1 SEHNR and CDR2 FQNEAQ come from the germline V gene (reference sequence). The CDR3 here is CAMEGTSGSFYEQFF. In DNA, the CDR3 is TGTGCCATGGAGGGGACTAGCGGGAGTTTCTATGAGCAGTTCTTC.

The chain couples TRBV18 to TRBJ2-3, with TRBD2 matching 9 bases. This CDR3 has 16 amino acids. The ends lost 2 bases at V and 7 bases at J; junction bases unmatched: 10. CDR1 and CDR2 from the germline V gene are KGHSH and LQKENI. The CDR3 sequence is CASSPFTSASGNTQYF. For the CDR3, the DNA is TGTGCCAGCTCACCATTTACGTCGGCTAGCGGGAATACGCAGTATTTT.

The rearrangement uses TRBV6-1 and TRBJ1-1; D remains unclear. CDR3 length: 15 amino acids. Germline V gives CDR1 MNHNS, CDR2 SASEGT. With 2 bases removed from V and 6 bases from J, the gap between germline ends came to 16 bases. As DNA, the CDR3 is TGTGCCAGCAGTGAAACAGACCTTTTAACAGCTGAAGCTTTCTTT. It is translated as CASSETDLLTAEAFF.

This chain connects TRBV6-1 to TRBJ1-4; D is uncertain. The CDR3 has 14 amino acids. CDR1 is MNHNS, CDR2 SASEGT, per germline. Trimming cost V 3 bases and J 8 bases, with 13 bases left between them. The CDR3 is CASSDLGQLEKLFF. CDR3 bases: TGTGCCAGCAGTGATCTAGGGCAGTTGGAAAAACTGTTTTTT.

The rearrangement links TRBV18 to TRBJ2-7; D is possibly TRBD1 or TRBD2 (6 bases each). CDR1 and CDR2 from the germline V gene are KGHSH and LQKENI. Between the trimmed V and J ends, which lost 4 bases and 3 bases, there was a span of 13 bases. The CDR3 is 14 amino acids. CDR3 protein: CASSLGGGGYEQYF. CDR3 nucleotides: TGTGCCAGCTCACTCGGAGGGGGAGGCTACGAGCAGTACTTC.

This clone was seen once. The chain uses TRBV15 and TRBJ2-7, with 8 bases identical to TRBD1. CDR1 is LNHNV, CDR2 YYDKDF, per germline (reference sequence). The trim removed 2 bases at V and 6 bases at J, leaving 3 bases unmatched. The CDR3 spans 13 residues. DNA of the CDR3: TGTGCCACCAGCAGACCTGACAGGGGCGAGCAGTACTTC. It encodes CATSRPDRGEQYF.

The chain combines TRBV12-5 with TRBJ1-1, with D possibly matching TRBD1 (6 bases). Trimming took off 0 bases at V and 4 bases at J, with 18 bases between the two ends. There are 17 residues in the CDR3. Germline V gives CDR1 LGHNT, CDR2 FRNRAP. This chain's CDR3 is CASGLVLGQLRLTEAFF. The CDR3 region has the DNA TGTGCTAGTGGTTTGGTACTCGGACAGTTACGCCTCACTGAAGCTTTCTTT.

The chain carries TRBV4-3 and TRBJ2-1, with D possibly matching TRBD2 (6 bases). This CDR3 is built from 16 residues. Germline V gene lookup returns CDR1 LGHNA and CDR2 YSLEER. V was trimmed by 0 bases and J by 7 bases, leaving 16 bases between them. The chain's CDR3 is CASSQDLRASVNEQFF. Written as DNA, the CDR3 is TGCGCCAGCAGCCAAGACTTGCGGGCTAGCGTAAATGAGCAGTTCTTC.

J is TRBJ2-7 and V is TRBV5-1, with D possibly called TRBD1 or TRBD2 (5 bases each). This CDR3 region has 14 residues. Trimming shortened V by 4 bases and J by 2 bases, and 13 bases separated the two germline ends. The germline V gene encodes CDR1 SGHRS and CDR2 YFSETQ. The CDR3 DNA is TGCGCCAGCAGCCCGACCGGGACCCCCTACGAGCAGTACTTC. This sequence encodes CASSPTGTPYEQYF.

The chain employs TRBV19 and TRBJ1-3; D ambiguous. Germline assignment: CDR1 LNHDA and CDR2 SQIVND (reference sequence). The CDR3 spans 15 residues. V dropped 4 bases and J dropped 1 base, with 11 bases sitting between them. The CDR3 DNA reads TGTGCCAGTAGTAGGGCGGGAGCATCTGGAAACACCATATATTTT. Translated: CASSRAGASGNTIYF.

The rearrangement links TRBV10-2 to TRBJ2-1; tentatively, D is TRBD1 (5 bases). The V end lost 0 bases, the J end lost 8 bases, and 14 bases lay between the germline ends. The CDR3 runs 15 residues. In germline, CDR1 is WSHSY, CDR2 SAAADI. DNA of the CDR3: TGCGCCAGCAGTGAGTCAAGGTTATTAGGGGATGAGCAGTTCTTC. As protein: CASSESRLLGDEQFF.

This clone was detected only once. The genes are TRBV15 and TRBJ1-1; no clear D gene. Germline CDR1 and CDR2: LNHNV and YYDKDF (reference sequence). The V and J ends lost 1 base and 6 bases respectively, with 6 bases between them. There are 12 residues in the CDR3. For the CDR3, the DNA is TGTGCCACCAGCAGAGGGTTGGCTGAAGCTTTCTTT. This gives the protein CATSRGLAEAFF.

V gene TRBV7-2 combines with J gene TRBJ1-2, with D possibly being TRBD1 (5 bases). The ends were cut back, 5 bases at V and 0 bases at J, with 16 bases in the middle. The CDR3 contains 16 residues. Germline CDR1 and CDR2: SGHTA and FQGNSA. The CDR3 region is CASSGKGGGANYGYTF. Here the CDR3 DNA reads TGTGCCAGCAGCGGAAAGGGTGGGGGTGCTAACTATGGCTACACCTTC. The entire variable domain, with the rest obtained from reference TRBV7-2 and TRBJ1-2, is as follows: GAGVSQSPSNKVTEKGKDVELRCDPISGHTALYWYRQSLGQGLEFLIYFQGNSAPDKSGLPSDRFSAERTGGSVSTLTIQRTQQEDSAVYLCASSGKGGGANYGYTFGSGTRLTVV.

J is TRBJ2-1 and V is TRBV7-9, with D perhaps matching TRBD1 or TRBD2 (5 bases each). V was cut by 4 bases and J by 3 bases, with 13 bases left in between. The V gene's germline CDR1 is SEHNR and CDR2 FQNEAQ (reference sequence). There are 15 residues in the CDR3. CDR3 nucleotides: TGTGCCAGCAGCTACCGGGACCCCTACTACAATGAGCAGTTCTTC. Translation: CASSYRDPYYNEQFF.

Turning to this clone: One junction end does not reproduce the germline sequence, and a read error may be involved. The CDR3 DNA sequence: TGTGCCACCCAAAATTACAGGGCCGATCAACCCCAGCATTTT. Its translation: CATQNYRADQPQHF. The chain employs TRBV6-6 and TRBJ1-5; maybe TRBD1 (6 bases). The CDR3 has 14 residues. Germline values: CDR1 MNHNY, CDR2 SVGAGI (reference sequence).

V and J are TRBV28 and TRBJ2-7; 7 positions agree with TRBD1. Trimming cost V 6 bases and J 1 base; bases outside gene matches: 9. Per germline, CDR1 MDHEN and CDR2 SYDVKM. The CDR3 is made up of 15 amino acids. CDR3 in DNA: TGTGCCAGCAGCCTACAGGGGAAGAAATCCTACGAGCAGTACTTC. Its translation is CASSLQGKKSYEQYF.

This clone was counted between two and nine times. CDR3 coding DNA: TGTGCCAGTATACATGGAACCCCCTCGCATTTT. It specifies CASIHGTPSHF. The chain links TRBV19 to TRBJ1-5; D is unresolved. The V gene's germline CDR1 is LNHDA and CDR2 SQIVND (reference sequence). Trimming stripped 7 bases from V and 15 bases from J, with 16 bases between. This CDR3 contains 11 residues.